The next 22 T cell receptor beta chains were all read from a single sample in a study of Graves' ophthalmopathy and Graves' hyperthyroidism. RNA served as the template for amplifying TCR beta CDR3 regions. HTBI primers primed a first-round RT-PCR, and a second-round multiplex PCR followed. TCRdb re-analysed the multiplex PCR reads in MiXCR, keeping a single row per CDR3 protein. The table includes 300,000 to 400,000 distinct CDR3 sequences, roughly a sixth detected once. Sequences were obtained from peripheral blood. The origin of the receptors is an adult man with Graves' ophthalmopathy.

This clonotype was detected ten times or more. The chain couples TRBV30 to TRBJ2-7, with D possibly TRBD2 on 6 matching bases. Trimming cost V 5 bases and J 1 base, with 12 bases left between them. The CDR3 loop spans 13 amino acids. Germline V gives CDR1 GTSNPN, CDR2 SVGIG (reference sequence). The CDR3 reads CAWSSGPSYEQYF. CDR3 coding DNA: TGTGCCTGGTCAAGCGGGCCTTCCTACGAGCAGTACTTC.

This clonotype has ten or more counts. The chain couples TRBV13 to TRBJ1-1; D is undetermined. Germline assignment: CDR1 PRHDT and CDR2 FYEKMQ (reference sequence). The CDR3 has 11 amino acids. Trimming removed 4 bases from V and 7 bases from J, with 7 bases in between. As DNA, the CDR3 is TGTGCCAGCAGCTCCGTCGGTGAAGCTTTCTTT. Its protein is CASSSVGEAFF. Supplemented by reference TRBV13 and TRBJ1-1, the full variable domain reads AAGVIQSPRHLIKEKRETATLKCYPIPRHDTVYWYQQGPGQDPQFLISFYEKMQSDKGSIPDRFSAQQFSDYHSELNMSSLELGDSALYFCASSSVGEAFFGQGTRLTVV.

This sequence joins TRBV2 and TRBJ1-1, with D possibly being TRBD1 (6 bases). CDR1 SNHLY and CDR2 FYNNEI come from the germline V gene. V was clipped by 3 bases and J by 8 bases, with 13 bases between them. CDR3 length equals 13 residues. The CDR3 region has the DNA TGTGCCAGCAGTGAGGATACCGGGACAGAAGCTTTCTTT. It is translated as CASSEDTGTEAFF.

V gene TRBV27 combines with J gene TRBJ1-1; D is undetermined. The CDR3 spans 15 residues. Germline CDR1 reads MNHEY; CDR2 reads SMNVEV (reference sequence). The V gene lost 6 bases and the J gene lost 0 bases, with 14 bases spanning the gap. CDR3 in amino acids: CASRREGILNTEAFF. The CDR3 DNA follows: TGTGCCAGCAGGAGGGAGGGAATACTGAACACTGAAGCTTTCTTT.

As for this clonotype: A junction boundary mismatches the germline segment, possibly from a read error. This rearrangement joins TRBV19 to TRBJ2-7, with D possibly matching TRBD1 (6 bases). TRBJ2-1 matches the DNA end more closely, so the J call is doubtful. Germline V gene lookup returns CDR1 LNHDA and CDR2 SQIVND (reference sequence). CDR3 size: 14 residues. In DNA form, the CDR3 reads TGTGCCAGTGGTATCGTCAGGGGCGTCACCGAGCAGTTCTTC. Protein: CASGIVRGVTEQFF.

This rearrangement joins TRBV3-1 to TRBJ1-5, with D maybe TRBD1 (6 bases). The CDR3 loop spans 12 amino acids. The V end lost 2 bases, the J end lost 11 bases, and 10 bases lay between the germline ends. Germline V gene sequence: CDR1 LGHDT, CDR2 YNNKEL (reference sequence). The CDR3 sequence: CASSQTGYTQHF. DNA for the CDR3: TGTGCCAGCAGCCAAACAGGGTACACCCAGCATTTT.

This clonotype was seen ten or more times. V gene TRBV9 combines with J gene TRBJ1-2; TRBD1 might be the D (6 bases). V was cut by 2 bases and J by 2 bases, with 16 bases left in between. The CDR3 runs to 16 residues. Germline V gene sequence: CDR1 SGDLS, CDR2 YYNGEE. CDR3 sequence reads: CASSVVGEGGNYGYTF. The CDR3 DNA reads TGTGCCAGCAGCGTCGTCGGGGAAGGGGGAAACTATGGCTACACCTTC.

This clonotype was seen ten or more times. The chain uses TRBV20-1 and TRBJ2-7; no clear D. There are 11 residues in the CDR3. V shed 3 bases and J shed 2 bases, with 5 bases lying between them. CDR1 is DFQATT and CDR2 is SNEGSKA in the germline V gene (reference sequence). The CDR3 DNA sequence: TGCAGTGCTAGGCCTGCCTACGAGCAGTACTTC. It yields the protein CSARPAYEQYF.

This clonotype was seen ten or more times. The genes are TRBV7-9 and TRBJ1-6, with D unclear. Trimming took 1 base from V and 6 from J, leaving 1 base between them. CDR1 and CDR2 (germline): SEHNR, FQNEAQ (reference sequence). The CDR3 runs to 12 residues. This CDR3 is CASSLVNSPLHF. The DNA of the CDR3 is TGTGCCAGCAGCTTAGTTAATTCACCCCTCCACTTT.

This clonotype was observed many times. Possible read error: a much larger clone is one base away. The chain couples TRBV6-2 or TRBV6-3 to TRBJ2-5; 7 positions match TRBD2. Germline V gene lookup returns CDR1 MNHEY and CDR2 SVGEGT. The CDR3 contains 15 residues. The V segment lost 2 bases and the J segment 7 bases; nucleotides outside the gene matches: 10. CDR3 bases: TGTGCCAGCAGTTACCAACCCCGGGGGAGGGGGACCCAGTACTTC. Its translation is CASSYQPRGRGTQYF.

This clonotype was recorded many times. The chain recombines TRBV27 with TRBJ1-6; D gene unclear. Germline CDR1 reads MNHEY; CDR2 reads SMNVEV (reference sequence). CDR3 length: 16 residues. Trimming cost V 2 bases and J 7 bases, with 15 bases left between them. CDR3 in amino acids: CASSLRAPGLNSPLHF. The CDR3 region has the DNA TGTGCCAGCAGTTTAAGGGCACCCGGGTTAAATTCACCCCTCCACTTT.

This clonotype was recorded at least ten times. The rearrangement joins TRBV6-5 to TRBJ2-7, with 7 nucleotides matching TRBD2. Germline CDR1 and CDR2: MNHEY and SVGAGI. V gave up 6 bases and J gave up 0 bases; unmatched junction bases: 5. CDR3 length: 14 residues. This CDR3 reads CASRAPGGSYEQYF. For the CDR3, the DNA is TGTGCCAGCAGGGCCCCGGGGGGCTCCTACGAGCAGTACTTC.

This clonotype was recorded many times. This rearrangement joins TRBV30 to TRBJ2-5, with 7 bases lining up with TRBD1. The germline V gene has CDR1 GTSNPN and CDR2 SVGIG (reference sequence). The CDR3 extends over 15 amino acids. V dropped 5 bases and J dropped 2; count of bases not matched to a gene: 11. The CDR3 sequence: CAWGRPGQWQETQYF. The CDR3 coding sequence is TGTGCCTGGGGTAGACCGGGACAGTGGCAAGAGACCCAGTACTTC.

This clonotype appeared many times. The rearrangement joins TRBV28 to TRBJ2-5, with D unclear. The V end was cut by 1 base, the J end by 7 bases, with 7 bases between. The CDR3 sequence is 12 residues long. Germline-derived CDR1 and CDR2 are MDHEN and SYDVKM. CDR3 sequence reads: CASSLSSRTQYF. The CDR3 nucleotides read TGTGCCAGCAGTTTATCGTCGAGGACCCAGTACTTC.

This clonotype was seen many times. The chain combines TRBV4-2 with TRBJ2-7, with a possible D match to TRBD2 (7 bases). Trimming stripped 0 bases from V and 6 bases from J, with 12 bases between. This CDR3 is built from 14 residues. CDR1 and CDR2 (germline): LGHNA, YNFKEQ. The CDR3 DNA reads as TGTGCCAGCAGCCAAGATTGGGGGGGGCCCGAGCAGTACTTC. It specifies CASSQDWGGPEQYF.

This clonotype has ten or more counts. The J gene is TRBJ1-2, the V gene TRBV6-4; 10 bases match TRBD1. V lost 2 bases, J lost 4 bases, and 7 bases stayed unmatched. The germline V gene encodes CDR1 MRHNA and CDR2 SNTAGT. CDR3 length equals 16 residues. The CDR3 region is CASSDGTGVLGYGYTF. In nucleotides, the CDR3 is TGTGCCAGCAGTGACGGGACAGGGGTTTTGGGCTATGGCTACACCTTC.

This clonotype was seen a few times. A clone one base away is much larger, so this may be a read error. Written as DNA, the CDR3 is TGTGCCAGCAGCGTAGGGGCGGAGGGAAACACCGGGGAGCTGTTTTTT. Translation gives CASSVGAEGNTGELFF. The rearrangement joins TRBV9 to TRBJ2-2; maybe TRBD2 (6 bases). The germline V gene has CDR1 SGDLS and CDR2 YYNGEE. Trimming stripped 0 bases from V and 2 bases from J, with 11 bases between. CDR3 length: 16 amino acids.

In this sample, this clonotype turned up many times. V and J are TRBV11-2 and TRBJ1-1; 7 bases match TRBD1. Trimming removed 8 bases from V and 10 bases from J; junction bases left unmatched: 10. The germline gives CDR1 SGHAT, CDR2 FQNNGV. CDR3 size: 12 residues. Here the CDR3 DNA reads TGTGCCAGCTGTCCGAGGGGGCTGAGAGCTTTCTTT. Amino acid sequence: CASCPRGLRAFF. The variable domain in full, completed from reference TRBV11-2 and TRBJ1-1, reads EAGVAQSPRYKIIEKRQSVAFWCNPISGHATLYWYQQILGQGPKLLIQFQNNGVVDDSQLPKDRFSAERLKGVDSTLKIQPAKLEDSAVYLCASCPRGLRAFFGQGTRLTVV.

This clonotype was observed at least ten times. This rearrangement joins TRBV6-2 or TRBV6-3 to TRBJ2-6, with no clear D. CDR1 and CDR2 (germline): MNHEY, SVGEGT. This CDR3 is 15 amino acids long. V was clipped by 4 bases and J by 1 base, with 8 bases between them. CDR3 in DNA: TGTGCCAGCAGTTGGGTCAGATCTGGGGCCAACGTCCTGACTTTC. Amino acids: CASSWVRSGANVLTF.

In this sample, this clonotype turned up many times. The chain couples TRBV5-1 to TRBJ2-7, with D unclear. V was trimmed by 1 base and J by 2 bases, leaving 10 bases between them. From germline, CDR1 is SGHRS and CDR2 YFSETQ. This CDR3 region has 14 residues. CDR3 bases: TGCGCCAGCAGCTTGAAGGGTCCCACCTACGAGCAGTACTTC. It yields the protein CASSLKGPTYEQYF.

This clonotype has a count of ten or more. The chain joins TRBV2 to TRBJ2-7, with D perhaps matching TRBD1 (6 bases). Trimming pared 1 base from V and 7 bases from J, leaving 17 bases between. The germline V gene has CDR1 SNHLY and CDR2 FYNNEI. This CDR3 is built from 15 residues. The CDR3 region is CASSEGNRAVGEQYF. CDR3 sequence (DNA): TGTGCCAGCAGTGAAGGAAACAGGGCCGTGGGGGAGCAGTACTTC.

In this sample, this clonotype turned up many times. J is TRBJ1-1 and V is TRBV20-1; D is unresolved. The CDR3 is 15 residues long. The V gene lost 2 bases and the J gene lost 0 bases, with 13 bases spanning the gap. CDR1 is DFQATT, CDR2 SNEGSKA, per germline (reference sequence). CDR3 sequence (DNA): TGCAGTGCTAGACCCCCAGGCCGTATGAACACTGAAGCTTTCTTT. Translating it yields CSARPPGRMNTEAFF.